Reported below is one T cell receptor beta chain. What it binds is not known. The PCR contained 60 Vbeta and 13 Jbeta primers. Sequencing used immunoSEQ multiplex PCR; TCRdb keeps in-frame clones, though not all of them. The table records approximately 75,000 clones, 70% to 85% of them present only once. V was trimmed by 6 bases and J by 1 base, leaving 16 bases between them. This CDR3 region has 16 residues. Germline V gene lookup returns CDR1 SGHNT and CDR2 YYREEE (reference sequence). The data derive from a study of cytomegalovirus exposure and HLA in healthy donors. The overall study: From HLA-typed donors, an early data release held approximately 85 million unique TCRs. Genetic ancestry analysis placed more than 80% of the roughly 400 donors that were genotyped in the Caucasian-associated cluster. General observations from the study: Researchers reported in a later analysis that a missense DCLRE1C variant was tied to TCR beta V- and J-gene trimming.

What was sequenced was PBMCs. This sequence originates from a man aged 65-85 years in good health and CMV-seropositive. This chain connects TRBV5-4 to TRBJ2-2; perhaps TRBD1 as D (6 bases). CDR3 in DNA: TGTGCCAGCACCCCTACCCAGGGGATGAACACCGGGGAGCTGTTTTTT. Encoded protein: CASTPTQGMNTGELFF.